This TCR beta chain was profiled in a study of memory CD4+ T cells and cytomegalovirus serostatus. Study at large: Of the healthy Belgian adults, fewer than 10 were CMV seropositive and approximately 24 seronegative. Study outcomes and limitations: Suggested: most of the CMV-linked TCR signature lies in CD4+ memory cells. Of about 150 reported CMV TCRbeta sequences, under 70 were found in memory CD4+ repertoires.

Here immunoSEQ multiplex PCR was the method, and the copy in TCRdb shows in-frame clones only, minus some. The profile shows roughly 49,000 clones, 75% to 85% of them singletons. This clone was seen just once. Its antigen is currently unknown. Single viable CD3+CD4+CD8-CD45RO+ cells were sorted as the memory CD4+ T cells. CDR3 length: 16 residues. V lost 1 base to trimming and J lost 1 base, with 10 bases between them. Germline V gene sequence: CDR1 KGHSH, CDR2 LQKENI. Sequencing input: memory CD4+ T cells from blood. The rearrangement joins TRBV18 to TRBJ1-4, with D possibly TRBD1 on 6 matching bases. This TCR derives from an adult in good health and CMV-seronegative. CDR3 sequence (DNA): TGTGCCAGCTCACCACTCAGGGGAGGAACTAATGAAAAACTGTTTTTT. It is translated as CASSPLRGGTNEKLFF. Full variable domain (missing parts from reference TRBV18 and TRBJ1-4): NAGVMQNPRHLVRRRGQEARLRCSPMKGHSHVYWYRQLPEEGLKFMVYLQKENIIDESGMPKERFSAEFPKEGPSILRIQQVVRGDSAAYFCASSPLRGGTNEKLFFGSGTQLSVL.